A single sample is the source of the 19 T cell receptor beta chains below, sequenced in a study of blood T cell repertoires in COVID-19. Sequencing was performed with immunoSEQ multiplex PCR; in TCRdb, only in-frame clones are kept and a portion is missing. The sample carries around 190,000 clones, 88% recorded once. The sequencing sample was made of PBMCs or T cells enriched from blood (not recorded which). These receptors originate from a woman between 18 and 30 years old who had recovered from COVID-19.

The rearrangement links TRBV5-1 to TRBJ2-3; D might be TRBD2 (6 bases). With 4 bases removed from V and 0 bases from J, the gap between germline ends came to 12 bases. The germline CDR1 and CDR2 sequences are SGHRS and YFSETQ. The CDR3 covers 15 residues. For the CDR3, the DNA is TGCGCCAGCAGCCCGAAGCGGGCTAGCACAGATACGCAGTATTTT. It specifies CASSPKRASTDTQYF.

The chain combines TRBV27 with TRBJ1-6; 12 bases are a match to TRBD1. The CDR3 contains 16 residues. The trim removed 1 base at V and 10 bases at J, leaving 5 bases unmatched. The germline V gene has CDR1 MNHEY and CDR2 SMNVEV (reference sequence). CDR3 DNA sequence: TGTGCCAGCAGTTTATACGGGACAGGGGGCATCTCACCCCTCCACTTT. Protein sequence: CASSLYGTGGISPLHF.

The gene calls are TRBV7-2 and TRBJ2-7, with 10 bases matching TRBD2. The CDR3 loop spans 15 amino acids. V gave up 1 base and J gave up 4 bases; unmatched junction bases: 4. Looked up from germline, CDR1 is SGHTA and CDR2 is FQGNSA. The CDR3 bases are TGTGCCAGCAGCTTAGTTTCTAGCGGGAGTTACGAGCAGTACTTC. Translated: CASSLVSSGSYEQYF.

This clone was found once. The chain combines TRBV19 with TRBJ1-1, with no clear D. The ends were cut back, 9 bases at V and 5 bases at J, with 16 bases in the middle. Per the germline V gene, CDR1 is LNHDA and CDR2 is SQIVND (reference sequence). The CDR3 consists of 13 residues. CDR3 sequence (DNA): TGTGCCAGCGAACATACTACGGGAACTGAAGCTTTCTTT. The encoded protein is CASEHTTGTEAFF. The full variable domain, with the rest looked up from reference TRBV19 and TRBJ1-1, is DGGITQSPKYLFRKEGQNVTLSCEQNLNHDAMYWYRQDPGQGLRLIYYSQIVNDFQKGDIAEGYSVSREKKESFPLTVTSAQKNPTAFYLCASEHTTGTEAFFGQGTRLTVV.

V gene TRBV6-5 combines with J gene TRBJ1-5, with 10 bases aligning to TRBD1. Germline V gene sequence: CDR1 MNHEY, CDR2 SVGAGI. Unmatched junction bases numbered 8, after V lost 5 bases and J lost 7 bases. The CDR3 length is 15 residues. CDR3 nucleotide sequence: TGTGCCAGCAGTCCTGGGACAGGGGAGAGCCAGCCCCAGCATTTT. It is translated as CASSPGTGESQPQHF.

V and J are TRBV5-1 and TRBJ1-2, with 7 bases matching TRBD1. Trimming took 4 bases from V and 1 from J; bases not matched to a gene: 4. Germline V gene lookup returns CDR1 SGHRS and CDR2 YFSETQ. The CDR3 contains 14 residues. The CDR3 reads CASSVGTVNYGYTF. CDR3 nucleotides: TGCGCCAGCAGCGTTGGGACAGTTAACTATGGCTACACCTTC.

This clone was recorded at least ten times. The genes are TRBV28 and TRBJ2-3, with 9 bases fitting TRBD2. V gave up 9 bases and J gave up 2 bases; unmatched junction bases: 24. Germline V gene lookup returns CDR1 MDHEN and CDR2 SYDVKM. CDR3 length equals 20 residues. DNA for the CDR3: TGTGCCAGAAAACCAGGGTTGATAGTGCGGGAGGGGCCGCCCACAGATACGCAGTATTTT. Translating it yields CARKPGLIVREGPPTDTQYF.

Comment on this clone: A junction end diverges from the germline sequence, so it may reflect a read error. The rearrangement joins TRBV7-7 to TRBJ2-5; TRBD2 aligns across 14 bases. This CDR3 is 17 amino acids long. The germline gives CDR1 SSHAT, CDR2 FNYEAQ (reference sequence). The CDR3: CASSGGLAGGGVETQYF. DNA of the CDR3: TGTGCTAGCAGCGGTGGACTAGCGGGAGGAGGCGTCGAGACCCAGTACTTC.

The gene calls are TRBV11-2 and TRBJ1-4, with 11 positions matching TRBD1. Per the germline V gene, CDR1 is SGHAT and CDR2 is FQNNGV. Trimming at V came to 5 bases and at J to 7 bases, leaving 9 bases not matched to a gene. This CDR3 contains 16 residues. CDR3 region: CASSPRTGGAGEKLFF. The DNA for the CDR3 is TGTGCCAGCAGCCCAAGGACAGGGGGCGCGGGTGAAAAACTGTTTTTT.

The chain recombines TRBV9 with TRBJ1-6; a weak D match, TRBD1 (5 bases). The CDR3 loop spans 15 amino acids. The germline V gene encodes CDR1 SGDLS and CDR2 YYNGEE. V dropped 0 bases and J dropped 10 bases, with 14 bases sitting between them. The CDR3 spells CASSVGIQGGSPLHF. The DNA of the CDR3 is TGTGCCAGCAGCGTAGGTATTCAGGGCGGCTCACCCCTCCACTTT.

The V and J genes are TRBV30 and TRBJ2-5, with TRBD2 matching over 11 bases. Germline V gene data show CDR1 as GTSNPN and CDR2 as SVGIG (reference sequence). CDR3 size: 16 residues. The V segment lost 0 bases and the J segment 5 bases; nucleotides outside the gene matches: 8. CDR3 sequence reads: CAWSVPVAGGVETQYF. The CDR3 DNA follows: TGTGCCTGGAGTGTACCGGTAGCGGGAGGGGTCGAGACCCAGTACTTC.

This clone was seen a few times. The rearrangement joins TRBV5-1 to TRBJ1-4; D is possibly TRBD1 (5 bases). The CDR3 runs 14 residues. Germline CDR1 SGHRS, CDR2 YFSETQ. Deletions cut 1 base from V and 5 bases from J, with 9 bases between. CDR3 sequence reads: CASSLLGQNEKLFF. CDR3 DNA sequence: TGCGCCAGCAGCTTGTTAGGACAAAATGAAAAACTGTTTTTT. The whole variable domain, remainder taken from reference TRBV5-1 and TRBJ1-4, is KAGVTQTPRYLIKTRGQQVTLSCSPISGHRSVSWYQQTPGQGLQFLFEYFSETQRNKGNFPGRFSGRQFSNSRSEMNVSTLELGDSALYLCASSLLGQNEKLFFGSGTQLSVL.

This rearrangement joins TRBV7-9 to TRBJ2-1, with a weak D call TRBD2 (6 bases). This CDR3 contains 16 residues. Trimming took off 5 bases at V and 2 bases at J, with 16 bases between the two ends. From germline, CDR1 is SEHNR and CDR2 FQNEAQ (reference sequence). The CDR3 nucleotides are TGTGCCAGCAGCCCCCCCGGGGCTAGCGCCTACAATGAGCAGTTCTTC. Its protein is CASSPPGASAYNEQFF. The full variable domain, rest sourced from reference TRBV7-9 and TRBJ2-1, is DTGVSQNPRHKITKRGQNVTFRCDPISEHNRLYWYRQTLGQGPEFLTYFQNEAQLEKSRLLSDRFSAERPKGSFSTLEIQRTEQGDSAMYLCASSPPGASAYNEQFFGPGTRLTVL.

V is TRBV7-6 and J is TRBJ2-1; no firm D call. V was clipped by 3 bases and J by 9 bases, with 12 bases between them. Germline CDR1 SGHVS, CDR2 FNYEAQ. The CDR3 spans 13 residues. CDR3 sequence (DNA): TGTGCCAGCAGCTTTAGGCCTTCAGGTGAGCAGTTCTTC. Translation: CASSFRPSGEQFF. Combining the CDR3 with reference TRBV7-6 and TRBJ2-1 gives the whole variable domain GAGVSQSPRYKVTKRGQDVALRCDPISGHVSLYWYRQALGQGPEFLTYFNYEAQQDKSGLPNDRFSAERPEGSISTLTIQRTEQRDSAMYRCASSFRPSGEQFFGPGTRLTVL.

In this sample, this clone turned up a few times. This chain joins TRBV2 and TRBJ2-1, with a weak D call TRBD2 (6 bases). CDR1 SNHLY and CDR2 FYNNEI come from the germline V gene. With 7 bases removed from V and 5 bases from J, the gap between germline ends came to 15 bases. This CDR3 has 14 residues. CDR3 DNA sequence: TGTGCCAGCACCCGGGACTCCGCACACAATGAGCAGTTCTTC. The encoded protein is CASTRDSAHNEQFF.

The chain links TRBV19 to TRBJ1-1; 9 nucleotides align to TRBD1. The CDR3 length is 15 residues. The ends lost 10 bases at V and 3 bases at J; junction bases unmatched: 12. The V gene's germline CDR1 is LNHDA and CDR2 SQIVND (reference sequence). CDR3 coding DNA: TGTGCCACTGGACAGGGGCAACGGCTGGACACTGAAGCTTTCTTT. Translating gives CATGQGQRLDTEAFF.

The V gene is TRBV27, the J gene TRBJ2-7; 8 nucleotides match TRBD1. V dropped 6 bases and J dropped 4; count of bases not matched to a gene: 11. The germline CDR1 and CDR2 sequences are MNHEY and SMNVEV (reference sequence). CDR3 length: 15 residues. The CDR3 here is CASSRGRATAYEQYF. The CDR3 DNA reads as TGTGCCAGCAGCAGGGGGCGAGCCACTGCGTACGAGCAGTACTTC.

The rearrangement links TRBV3-1 (or the pseudogene TRBV3-2) to TRBJ2-1; D not resolved. Germline-derived CDR1 and CDR2 are LGHDT and YNNKEL (reference sequence). This CDR3 comprises 15 residues. Between the trimmed V and J ends, which lost 0 bases and 4 bases, there was a span of 10 bases. CDR3 protein: CASSQDSTPYNEQFF. For the CDR3, the DNA is TGTGCCAGCAGCCAAGATTCGACACCGTACAATGAGCAGTTCTTC.

This sequence joins TRBV5-1 and TRBJ2-3; 12 bases are shared with TRBD2. The CDR3 has 16 amino acids. Germline CDR1 reads SGHRS; CDR2 reads YFSETQ. The trim removed 4 bases at V and 2 bases at J, leaving 5 bases unmatched. Written as DNA, the CDR3 is TGCGCCAGCAGCCACGGACTAGCGGGGTTCACAGATACGCAGTATTTT. Protein sequence: CASSHGLAGFTDTQYF.